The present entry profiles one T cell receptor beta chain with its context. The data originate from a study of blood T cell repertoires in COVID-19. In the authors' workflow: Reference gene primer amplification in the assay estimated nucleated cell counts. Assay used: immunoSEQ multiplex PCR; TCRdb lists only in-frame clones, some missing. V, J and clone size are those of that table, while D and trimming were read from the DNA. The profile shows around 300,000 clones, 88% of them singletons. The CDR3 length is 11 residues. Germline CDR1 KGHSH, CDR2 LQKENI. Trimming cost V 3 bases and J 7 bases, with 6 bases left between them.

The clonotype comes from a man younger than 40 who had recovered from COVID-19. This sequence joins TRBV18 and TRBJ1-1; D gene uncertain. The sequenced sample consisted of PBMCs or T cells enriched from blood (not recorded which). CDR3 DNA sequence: TGTGCCAGCTCACCGGAGGGTGAAGCTTTCTTT. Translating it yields CASSPEGEAFF. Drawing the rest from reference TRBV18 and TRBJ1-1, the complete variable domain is NAGVMQNPRHLVRRRGQEARLRCSPMKGHSHVYWYRQLPEEGLKFMVYLQKENIIDESGMPKERFSAEFPKEGPSILRIQQVVRGDSAAYFCASSPEGEAFFGQGTRLTVV.